The 11 T cell receptor beta chains given below trace back to one sample, sequenced in a study of glioma-infiltrating T cells after dendritic cell vaccination. Generated by immunoSEQ multiplex PCR, the TCRdb table keeps only in-frame clones and is missing some. The sample holds some 70,000 clones, 81% seen once. Specimen: blood, collected before dendritic cell vaccination. All receptors come from a human donor with glioblastoma.

A word on this clone: At one boundary the junction diverges from the germline segment, which might be a read error. This chain links TRBV2 with TRBJ1-2, with D perhaps TRBD1 (5 bases). Germline V lookup: CDR1 SNHLY, CDR2 FYNNEI. The CDR3 consists of 15 residues. The CDR3 DNA reads TGTGCCAGCAGTGAAGGACAGAGGATTGGAGAGAACTCTCCGTTC. Protein sequence: CASSEGQRIGENSPF.

V is TRBV19 and J is TRBJ1-5; D is undetermined. The V gene's germline CDR1 is LNHDA and CDR2 SQIVND (reference sequence). The CDR3 length is 15 residues. The V gene lost 4 bases and the J gene lost 3 bases, with 13 bases spanning the gap. This CDR3 reads CASSTTGYDNQPQHF. The CDR3 nucleotides are TGTGCCAGTAGTACGACTGGGTATGACAATCAGCCCCAGCATTTT. Full variable domain (rest looked up from reference TRBV19 and TRBJ1-5): DGGITQSPKYLFRKEGQNVTLSCEQNLNHDAMYWYRQDPGQGLRLIYYSQIVNDFQKGDIAEGYSVSREKKESFPLTVTSAQKNPTAFYLCASSTTGYDNQPQHFGDGTRLSIL.

The genes are TRBV6-5 and TRBJ1-1; no definite D call. Trimming pared 5 bases from V and 3 bases from J, leaving 7 bases between. The germline V gene has CDR1 MNHEY and CDR2 SVGAGI. The length of the CDR3 is 12 residues. CDR3 DNA: TGTGCCAGCAGTCGCGGTGACACTGAAGCTTTCTTT. Its translation is CASSRGDTEAFF.

The CDR3 protein is CASSLGPADPQHF. The CDR3 DNA follows: TGCGCCAGCAGCTTGGGTCCCGCGGATCCCCAGCATTTT. The rearrangement uses TRBV5-1 and TRBJ1-5, with no clear D. The CDR3 spans 13 residues. Germline V CDR1 and CDR2: SGHRS, YFSETQ. Trimming took off 0 bases at V and 10 bases at J, with 11 bases between the two ends.

The genes are TRBV5-1 and TRBJ1-1; D is unclear. V lost 0 bases and J lost 4, with 4 bases in between. The CDR3 runs 12 residues. CDR1 SGHRS and CDR2 YFSETQ come from the germline V gene. Here the CDR3 reads CASSLGRTEAFF. Written as DNA, the CDR3 is TGCGCCAGCAGCTTGGGTCGCACTGAAGCTTTCTTT. The full variable domain, its missing parts supplied by reference TRBV5-1 and TRBJ1-1, is KAGVTQTPRYLIKTRGQQVTLSCSPISGHRSVSWYQQTPGQGLQFLFEYFSETQRNKGNFPGRFSGRQFSNSRSEMNVSTLELGDSALYLCASSLGRTEAFFGQGTRLTVV.

The V gene is TRBV5-6, the J gene TRBJ1-1; unclear D gene. This CDR3 has 15 residues. Trimming took 6 bases from V and 2 from J, leaving 17 bases between them. Germline lookup yields CDR1 SGHDT and CDR2 YYEEEE. The CDR3: CASTFGRLGNTEAFF. As DNA, the CDR3 is TGTGCCAGCACCTTTGGGAGATTAGGAAACACTGAAGCTTTCTTT.

This clone appeared once. J is TRBJ1-2 and V is TRBV6-4; the D gene is possibly TRBD1 (6 bases). Trimming pared 6 bases from V and 6 bases from J, leaving 20 bases between. The CDR3 covers 15 residues. CDR1 is MRHNA and CDR2 is SNTAGT in the germline V gene. The CDR3 nucleotides read TGTGCCAGCAGAAAGACAGCTCAGGGGAGGGATGGCTACACCTTC. Its translation is CASRKTAQGRDGYTF.

The chain carries TRBV2 and TRBJ1-4; possibly TRBD1 for D (6 bases). This CDR3 has 14 residues. Trimming took off 5 bases at V and 4 bases at J, with 11 bases between the two ends. The germline V gene has CDR1 SNHLY and CDR2 FYNNEI. CDR3 residues: CASSTGQSNEKLFF. The CDR3 DNA is TGTGCCAGCAGTACCGGACAGAGTAATGAAAAACTGTTTTTT.

J is TRBJ2-3 and V is TRBV19, with no clear D. The CDR3 is 13 amino acids. Looked up from germline, CDR1 is LNHDA and CDR2 is SQIVND (reference sequence). The ends were cut back, 1 base at V and 3 bases at J, with 5 bases in the middle. In DNA, the CDR3 is TGTGCCAGTAGTATAGTCCTTACAGATACGCAGTATTTT. Amino acid sequence: CASSIVLTDTQYF. The full variable domain, rest sourced from reference TRBV19 and TRBJ2-3, is DGGITQSPKYLFRKEGQNVTLSCEQNLNHDAMYWYRQDPGQGLRLIYYSQIVNDFQKGDIAEGYSVSREKKESFPLTVTSAQKNPTAFYLCASSIVLTDTQYFGPGTRLTVL.

The table lists this clone with a count of one. The chain links TRBV7-3 to TRBJ2-3; D gene unclear. CDR3 length equals 13 residues. Germline V gives CDR1 SGHTA, CDR2 FQGTGA. The V gene lost 2 bases and the J gene lost 2 bases, with 5 bases spanning the gap. The CDR3 here is CASSLQFTDTQYF. DNA for the CDR3: TGTGCCAGCAGCTTACAATTCACAGATACGCAGTATTTT.

This chain joins TRBV7-6 and TRBJ1-4; 8 bases are shared with TRBD1. V trimming: 4 bases; J trimming: 6 bases; junction bases outside the gene matches: 7. Germline values: CDR1 SGHVS, CDR2 FNYEAQ. There are 15 residues in the CDR3. CDR3 region: CASSYSGTGDEKLFF. CDR3 nucleotides: TGTGCCAGCAGCTACTCCGGGACAGGTGATGAAAAACTGTTTTTT.